This TCR beta chain was documented in a study of monozygotic twins with inflammatory bowel disease. Eight separate reactions per sample served to make cDNA. TCRdb re-analyzed the 5' RACE reads; it lists each CDR3 protein once, without DNA. Recorded for this sample: some 440,000 distinct CDR3 sequences. In germline, CDR1 is LGHNA, CDR2 YSLEER. The CDR3 is made up of 15 amino acids. The TCR was taken from a human donor with ulcerative colitis or Crohn's disease, or a healthy co-twin of an affected twin (not recorded which). The chain is built from TRBV4-3 and TRBJ2-1; TCRdb names TRBD1, which stays unverified in the absence of DNA. Sequencing used blood. Here the CDR3 reads CASGDRDRVVNEQFF.